A single TCR beta chain is shown here with its context. The antigen is not known. In TCRdb, the 5' RACE reads were re-called with MiXCR into one record per CDR3 protein. Of 400,000 to 500,000 distinct CDR3 sequences in the sample, approximately 17% were seen once. These data originate in a study of identical twins. Study results and limitations: Instead of following the same donors, the conclusions were based on cross-sectional statistical analysis.

Trimming at V came to 5 bases and at J to 3 bases, leaving 6 bases not matched to a gene. Germline V lookup: CDR1 DFQATT, CDR2 SNEGSKA (reference sequence). CDR3 length: 15 amino acids. This chain links TRBV20-1 with TRBJ2-1, with 11 bases that match TRBD2. The clonotype comes from a man aged 50 to 60 in good health. Sequenced input: naive T cells sorted from blood. In nucleotides, the CDR3 is TGCAGTGCTGAGTTTCTAGCGGGAGGCTACAATGAGCAGTTCTTC. Translated, it gives CSAEFLAGGYNEQFF.